These T cell receptor beta chains were read from a single sample in a study. TCRdb re-derived calls from the RT-PCR reads in MiXCR, one entry per CDR3 protein. The sample holds approximately 720,000 distinct CDR3 sequences, 14% seen once. The sequenced sample was memory CD4+ T cells from blood. The origin of the receptors is a female donor in good health, serving as a healthy control. CDR3s include the opening cysteine and the closing phenylalanine or tryptophan. The D gene is left open where the match is weak. Expanded clones get a size class; other rows say once, few or many, or leave the size out.

v_call	clone_size	d_call	j_call	cdr3_aa	cdr3_nt
TRBV12-3/TRBV12-4	many	TRBD2	TRBJ2-7	CASSLLAAYEQYF	TGTGCCAGCAGTTTGCTAGCGGCCTACGAGCAGTACTTC
TRBV18	-	TRBD1	TRBJ2-2	CASARTGVHRELFF	TGTGCCAGCGCTAGGACAGGGGTCCACCGGGAGCTGTTTTTT
TRBV20-1	few	TRBD1	TRBJ1-1	CSARTNPGTGNTEAFF	TGCAGTGCTAGGACGAACCCCGGGACAGGGAACACTGAAGCTTTCTTT
TRBV5-6	few	TRBD2	TRBJ2-2	CASSLGGSEPGELFF	TGTGCCAGCAGCTTAGGCGGGAGTGAGCCCGGGGAGCTGTTTTTT
TRBV20-1	many	TRBD2	TRBJ2-1	CSAKGVAGVDEQFF	TGCAGTGCCAAAGGTGTAGCGGGAGTTGATGAGCAGTTCTTC
TRBV7-2	many	-	TRBJ2-1	CASSPGAQREQFF	TGTGCCAGCAGTCCCGGGGCCCAAAGGGAGCAGTTCTTC
TRBV3-1	-	-	TRBJ2-4	CASSQGGRAKNIQYF	TGTGCCAGCAGCCAAGGGGGCAGAGCCAAAAACATTCAGTACTTC
TRBV7-2	-	TRBD1	TRBJ2-3	CASSLVWWGQRTDTQYF	TGTGCCAGCAGCTTAGTATGGTGGGGACAGCGCACAGATACGCAGTATTTT
TRBV12-5	few	-	TRBJ2-1	CASGWGLSNEQFF	TGTGCTAGTGGTTGGGGACTTTCAAATGAGCAGTTCTTC
TRBV4-3	many	-	TRBJ1-2	CASSQAHRAPNGYTF	TGCGCCAGCAGCCAAGCACACAGGGCCCCGAATGGCTACACCTTC
TRBV18	many	-	TRBJ1-2	CASSPAVGTFYGYTF	TGTGCCAGCTCACCCGCGGTCGGCACCTTCTATGGCTACACCTTC
TRBV6-2/TRBV6-3	many	-	TRBJ2-5	CASRLVGEETQYF	TGTGCCAGCAGATTGGTAGGGGAAGAGACCCAGTACTTC
TRBV5-1	-	TRBD1	TRBJ1-6	CASILGPGQGMTSPLHF	TGCGCCAGCATCTTGGGGCCGGGACAGGGGATGACCTCACCCCTCCACTTT
TRBV3-1	-	-	TRBJ1-1	CASSHERTEAFF	TGTGCCAGCAGCCACGAACGGACTGAAGCTTTCTTT
TRBV7-8	many	-	TRBJ2-7	CASSAVYEQYF	TGTGCCAGCAGCGCGGTCTACGAGCAGTACTTC
TRBV10-3	many	-	TRBJ2-3	CAISESSGTDTQYF	TGTGCCATCAGTGAGTCGTCGGGGACCGATACGCAGTATTTT
TRBV27	many	TRBD1	TRBJ1-2	CASRPTGMSGGYTF	TGTGCCAGCAGACCGACAGGGATGTCGGGGGGCTACACCTTC
TRBV6-5	-	-	TRBJ2-7	CASSSSGSGNIYEQYF	TGTGCCAGCAGTTCAAGCGGGTCGGGCAACATCTACGAGCAGTACTTC
TRBV6-1	few	-	TRBJ1-2	CASSEGSGDYGYTF	TGTGCCAGCAGTGAGGGGTCAGGGGACTATGGCTACACCTTC
TRBV12-3/TRBV12-4	few	-	TRBJ1-2	CASSLELRQTNYGYTF	TGTGCCAGCAGTTTAGAATTGAGGCAGACTAACTATGGCTACACCTTC
TRBV7-8	few	TRBD1	TRBJ1-5	CASRLSGGDQPQHF	TGTGCCAGCAGGCTATCAGGGGGCGATCAGCCCCAGCATTTT
TRBV10-3	-	TRBD2	TRBJ2-4	CAISPSQPSGRENIQYF	TGTGCCATCAGTCCCAGCCAGCCTAGCGGGAGGGAAAACATTCAGTACTTC
TRBV5-5	-	-	TRBJ1-1	CASSLLLQGTEAFF	TGTGCCAGCAGCTTGCTACTACAAGGCACTGAAGCTTTCTTT
TRBV2	few	-	TRBJ1-2	CASSMTTSSTF	TGTGCCAGCAGTATGACGACTAGCAGCACCTTC
TRBV7-2	-	-	TRBJ1-5	CASSLAGYSNQPQHF	TGTGCCAGCAGCTTAGCGGGATATAGCAATCAGCCCCAGCATTTT
TRBV20-1	many	-	TRBJ2-5	CSARYRSQETQYF	TGCAGTGCTAGATATCGCAGCCAAGAGACCCAGTACTTC
TRBV7-2	-	-	TRBJ1-1	CASSFGDLGTEAFF	TGTGCCAGCAGCTTTGGGGACCTAGGGACTGAAGCTTTCTTT
TRBV12-3/TRBV12-4	many	TRBD1	TRBJ1-2	CASSLDRLANYGYTF	TGTGCCAGCAGTTTGGACAGGTTAGCTAACTATGGCTACACCTTC
TRBV7-2	few	-	TRBJ2-3	CASSLGRPGLPTDTQYF	TGTGCCAGCAGCTTAGGCCGACCGGGACTCCCCACAGATACGCAGTATTTT
TRBV14	few	-	TRBJ2-3	CASSQDRAITDTQYF	TGTGCCAGCAGCCAAGATCGGGCAATCACAGATACGCAGTATTTT
TRBV20-1	-	-	TRBJ1-2	CSARGVSGPYGYTF	TGCAGTGCTAGAGGGGTGTCCGGCCCCTATGGCTACACCTTC
TRBV27	-	-	TRBJ2-2	CASSSPYGGGGELFF	TGTGCCAGCAGTTCCCCTTACGGGGGAGGCGGGGAGCTGTTTTTT
TRBV7-9	many	-	TRBJ2-1	CASSLGHQRSQVSF	TGTGCCAGCAGCTTAGGCCATCAGCGGTCCCAAGTATCCTTC
TRBV20-1	-	-	TRBJ1-2	CSARPPHRARGYTF	TGCAGTGCTAGACCCCCCCACAGGGCTCGGGGCTACACCTTC
TRBV10-1	few	-	TRBJ2-2	CASSEAGPGTGELFF	TGCGCCAGCAGTGAGGCAGGGCCGGGCACCGGGGAGCTGTTTTTT
TRBV5-1	-	TRBD1	TRBJ1-5	CASSIQGGQPQHF	TGCGCCAGCAGCATACAGGGGGGCCAGCCCCAGCATTTT
TRBV10-3	-	TRBD1	TRBJ1-2	CAIMAGTDYGYTF	TGTGCCATCATGGCCGGGACAGACTATGGCTACACCTTC
TRBV20-1	-	-	TRBJ2-7	CSARIAQLAAEQYF	TGCAGTGCTAGGATAGCCCAGTTAGCGGCAGAGCAGTACTTC
TRBV6-2/TRBV6-3	-	-	TRBJ1-1	CASRGFTEAFF	TGTGCCAGTCGAGGGTTTACTGAAGCTTTCTTT
TRBV12-3/TRBV12-4	many	-	TRBJ1-5	CASSLQTGGQPQHF	TGTGCCAGCAGTTTGCAGACAGGTGGTCAGCCCCAGCATTTT
TRBV6-5	many	-	TRBJ1-4	CASSEGRNNEKLFF	TGTGCCAGCAGCGAGGGTCGTAATAATGAAAAACTGTTTTTT
TRBV27	-	-	TRBJ1-4	CASSYSRGGEAKLFF	TGTGCCAGCAGTTATTCGAGGGGCGGAGAGGCGAAACTGTTTTTT
TRBV5-1	many	-	TRBJ2-3	CASSYQADTQYF	TGCGCCAGCAGCTACCAGGCAGATACGCAGTATTTT
TRBV6-1	-	-	TRBJ2-5	CASTQLWSRTGETQYF	TGTGCCAGCACCCAACTATGGAGCCGGACGGGAGAGACCCAGTACTTC